Included here is one TCR beta chain sequence, with context. What this receptor recognizes is not known. The record has no base qualities; no much larger clone is one base away. This specimen comes from a study of spatial heterogeneity in lung cancer (dated by TCRdb to between 2018 and 2020). For the study in its entirety: The donors were about 71 patients from the lung TRACERx cohort who had early-stage, untreated non-small cell lung cancer. Follow-up PBMC samples were sequenced whenever available, with the median time to follow-up being 2 to 3 years after resection. Beta-chain transcripts were consistently detected in greater numbers than alpha-chain transcripts, which likely reflected higher beta-chain transcript abundance. In the raw uncorrected reads, each unique combination of TCR and UMI appeared more than ten times on average. TCR alpha and beta repertoires were quantitatively compared across multiple tumor regions, matched nontumor lung and blood in non-small cell lung cancer. TCR repertoire features were related to nonsynonymous mutation counts determined by whole-exome sequencing of tumor tissue. At surgery, both alpha and beta chains were TCR-sequenced in roughly 200 tumor regions, fewer than 65 matched nontumor lung samples and a few dozen PBMC samples. General conclusions and limits of the study: Additional single-cell paired TCR alpha and beta sequencing was considered necessary to confirm, at a functional level, the hypothesis that regional TCRs recognize regional mutations. Comparisons of baseline and follow-up blood repertoires included only 14 patients. Ubiquitous expanded tumor TCRs were found in blood more often at tumor resection than at routine follow-up.

Taken from the germline V gene (reference sequence), the CDR1 and CDR2 loops are MNHNY and SVGAGI. The CDR3, from cysteine to phenylalanine, totals 15 residues. Of all the DNA, just the CDR3 is kept, 45 bases in frame from base 1. The trim is 6 bases for V and 1 base for J, with a gap of 15 bases between the germline ends. The time point label of this sample denotes: blood at routine non-recurrence follow-up after resection. Without any cell sorting, TCR sequencing was performed on whole RNA extracted either from tumor and nontumor lung tissue or from cryopreserved PBMC samples. A patient was chosen for TCR sequencing only when enough RNA was available from at least two tumor regions. Library preparation employed 5' RACE. The sequencer was a NextSeq 500. The TCR library protocol attached a unique molecular identifier to each TCR cDNA molecule to allow correction of PCR and sequencing errors. For the original study's pipeline: TCR identification, UMI-based error correction and CDR3 extraction were all carried out with Decombinator tools. TCRs above a frequency of 2 per 1,000, corresponding to the top 1% of the tumor frequency distribution, were defined as expanded. Rényi diversity was computed with the R vegan package after subsampling each repertoire 100 times to 5,000 TCRs. CDR3 similarity networks were built from amino acid triplet string-kernel similarity, with CDR3s being connected when pairwise similarity was above 0.82. In-frame beta chains were kept once TCRdb had trimmed the public reads at Q25 with fastp and called clones with MiXCR. CDR3 protein duplicates are merged, each entry listing the most common genes and DNA. It is TCRdb's table, rather than the study itself, that gives the V and J calls and clone size. In this sample the table shows 110,000 or so distinct CDR3 sequences, 10% to 13% of which occur a single time. Approximately 25% of the sample rests with the top ten.

The sequenced sample was PBMCs, obtained at follow-up. The receptor was derived from a female donor with early-stage non-small cell lung cancer. This sequence uses TRBV6-6 and TRBJ1-1; the D region possibly corresponds to TRBD1 (5 bases align). At the DNA level, the sequence is TGTGCCAGCAGGCTGCCACAGGCAACGAACACTGAAGCTTTCTTT. Translated, this is CASRLPQATNTEAFF.